This T cell receptor (beta chain) was identified during a study of shared clonotypes between healthy human individuals. About the study: Each donor's CD8 memory used one plate, CD8 naive two, each CD4 subset three.

In the original analysis: ImmunoSEQ gave junction-only sequences without quality scores, so filtering differed. This table comes from immunoSEQ multiplex PCR, and its TCRdb copy is limited to in-frame clones, with some not included. That table furnishes V, J and clone size, whereas the DNA furnished D and trimming. The table lists 2 million to 2.5 million clones, around 90% of them singletons. The ends lost 4 bases at V and 4 bases at J; junction bases unmatched: 5. This CDR3 is built from 15 residues. CDR1 is SGHTS and CDR2 is YDEGEE in the germline V gene. General observations from the study: The four-donor shared clonotypes exceeded non-shared clonotypes in generation probability, with non-shared ones scoring lower.

Notes on this clone: Its matching antigen is unknown.

The genes are TRBV5-8 and TRBJ2-5, with 12 bases lining up with TRBD1. Specimen: naive CD4+ T cells from PBMCs. Subset denoted: CD45RA+ positively selected. The sequence was obtained from a man in his late teens or twenties in good health. Some clones in this sample may be carry-over from other donors' samples. The CDR3 nucleotides are TGTGCCAGCAGCGCGGGACAGGGGGCAGGAGAGACCCAGTACTTC. This gives the protein CASSAGQGAGETQYF.